This T cell receptor (beta chain) was recorded in a study of T cell responses to AZD1222 COVID-19 vaccine. About this clone itself: What it recognizes is unknown.

The table came from immunoSEQ multiplex PCR; TCRdb's copy has only in-frame clones and leaves some out. Among about 220,000 clones, just over 90% were seen once, and the ten largest hold approximately 1%. Study observations and caveats: Receipt of two AZD1222 doses was followed by a rise in Spike-specific TCR breadth and depth. Of the AZD1222 recipients, only 5 or 6 were seropositive at baseline. Mostly white British, mostly female donors; authors suggested clonal diversity may be underestimated. Scientists sampled the repertoires only once the peak T cell response had passed.

This CDR3 is built from 14 residues. Germline V CDR1 and CDR2: MNHEY, SVGAGI. The trim removed 7 bases at V and 4 bases at J, leaving 8 bases unmatched. The sample consisted of peripheral blood, taken on day 0 of MenACWY control vaccination. The sequence was collected from an adult in good health. This chain connects TRBV6-5 to TRBJ1-2, with 8 bases identical to TRBD1. The CDR3, as DNA: TGTGCCAGCAACCCCGACAGGGGAGGCTATGGCTACACCTTC. Its translation: CASNPDRGGYGYTF.